A single T cell receptor beta chain is shown here with its context. Original handling: Reference gene primer amplification gave estimated nucleated cell counts. The assay was immunoSEQ multiplex PCR, and TCRdb's table has in-frame clones only and misses some. The DNA was the basis for D and trimming; V, J and clone size are from that table. This table holds some 90,000 clones, roughly 90% found once. The source of the sample is a study of blood T cell repertoires in COVID-19. Turning to the study itself: The origin of the acute and convalescent COVID-19 samples was the United States, Italy and Spain. T cells, B-cell-depleted T cells, or PBMCs supplied cDNA or gDNA.

This CDR3 has 14 amino acids. After removal of 7 bases from V and 4 bases from J, the junction contained 7 bases not matched to a gene. Germline CDR1 reads SQVTM; CDR2 reads ANQGSEA. The source is a man older than 75 with active or convalescent COVID-19. This sequence joins TRBV29-1 and TRBJ1-5; 10 nucleotides agree with TRBD1. The specimen sequenced was peripheral blood. CDR3 DNA: TGCAGCGCCCGGACAGGGGGACTAAATCAGCCCCAGCATTTT. It codes for CSARTGGLNQPQHF.